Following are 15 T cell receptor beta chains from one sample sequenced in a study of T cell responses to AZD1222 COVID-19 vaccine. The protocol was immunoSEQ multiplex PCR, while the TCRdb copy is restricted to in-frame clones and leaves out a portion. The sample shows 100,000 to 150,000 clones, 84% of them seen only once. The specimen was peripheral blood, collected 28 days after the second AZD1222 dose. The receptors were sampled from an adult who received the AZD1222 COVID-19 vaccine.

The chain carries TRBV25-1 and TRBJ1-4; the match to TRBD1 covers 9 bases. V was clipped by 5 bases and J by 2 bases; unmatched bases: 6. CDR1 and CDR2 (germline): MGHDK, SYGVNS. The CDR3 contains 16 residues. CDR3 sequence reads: CASSPGQGTTNEKLFF. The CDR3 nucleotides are TGTGCCAGCAGTCCCGGACAGGGGACCACTAATGAAAAACTGTTTTTT.

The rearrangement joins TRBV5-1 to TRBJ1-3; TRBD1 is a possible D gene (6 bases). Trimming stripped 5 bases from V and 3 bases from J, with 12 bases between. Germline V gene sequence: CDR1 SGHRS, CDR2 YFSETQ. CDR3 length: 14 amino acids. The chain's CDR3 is CASSFEGGGNTIYF. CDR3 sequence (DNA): TGCGCCAGCAGTTTTGAAGGGGGTGGAAACACCATATATTTT.

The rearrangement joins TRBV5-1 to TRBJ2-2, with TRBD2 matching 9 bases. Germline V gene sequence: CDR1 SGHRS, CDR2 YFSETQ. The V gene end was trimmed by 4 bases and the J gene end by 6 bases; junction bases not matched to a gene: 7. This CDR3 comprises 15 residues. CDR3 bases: TGCGCCAGCAGCGTGACTAGCGGACCCTCCGGGGAGCTGTTTTTT. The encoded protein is CASSVTSGPSGELFF. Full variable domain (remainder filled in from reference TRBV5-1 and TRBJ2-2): KAGVTQTPRYLIKTRGQQVTLSCSPISGHRSVSWYQQTPGQGLQFLFEYFSETQRNKGNFPGRFSGRQFSNSRSEMNVSTLELGDSALYLCASSVTSGPSGELFFGEGSRLTVL.

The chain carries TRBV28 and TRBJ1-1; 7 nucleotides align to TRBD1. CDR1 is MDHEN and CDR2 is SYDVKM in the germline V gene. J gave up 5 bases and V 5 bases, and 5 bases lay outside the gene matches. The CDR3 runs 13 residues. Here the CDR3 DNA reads TGTGCCAGCAGTCGACAGGGCGTAACTGAAGCTTTCTTT. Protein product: CASSRQGVTEAFF.

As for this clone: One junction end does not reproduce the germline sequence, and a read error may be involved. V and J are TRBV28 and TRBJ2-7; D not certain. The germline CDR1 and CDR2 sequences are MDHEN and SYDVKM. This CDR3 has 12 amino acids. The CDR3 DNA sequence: TGTGCCAGCAGTTCGGCCAACATACCGATAAATTTC. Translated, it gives CASSSANIPINF.

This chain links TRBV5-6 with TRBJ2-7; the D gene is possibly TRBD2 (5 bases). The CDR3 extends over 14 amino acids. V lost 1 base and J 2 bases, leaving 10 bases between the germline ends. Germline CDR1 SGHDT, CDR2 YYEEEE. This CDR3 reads CASSLTGVPYEQYF. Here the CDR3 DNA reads TGTGCCAGCAGCTTGACCGGGGTCCCCTACGAGCAGTACTTC.

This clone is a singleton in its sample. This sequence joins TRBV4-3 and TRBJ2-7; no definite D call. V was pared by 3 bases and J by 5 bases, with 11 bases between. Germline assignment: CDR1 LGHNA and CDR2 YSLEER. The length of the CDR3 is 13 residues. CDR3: CASSHSQVNEQYF. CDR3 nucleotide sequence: TGCGCCAGCAGCCACTCTCAAGTGAACGAGCAGTACTTC.

Written as DNA, the CDR3 is TGCGCCAGCAGCCAAGAATCAGGGCCATCCGGAGAGCAGTTCTTC. Its translation: CASSQESGPSGEQFF. The chain recombines TRBV4-1 with TRBJ2-1; tentatively, D is TRBD1 (5 bases). This CDR3 is 15 amino acids long. V was pared by 0 bases and J by 10 bases, with 16 bases between. Germline values: CDR1 MGHRA, CDR2 YSYEKL.

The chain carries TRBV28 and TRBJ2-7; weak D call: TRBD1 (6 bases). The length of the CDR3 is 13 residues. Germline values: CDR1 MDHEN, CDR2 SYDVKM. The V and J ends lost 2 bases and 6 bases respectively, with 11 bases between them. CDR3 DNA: TGTGCCAGCAGTTTAGGACAGTTACGCGAGCAGTACTTC. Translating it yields CASSLGQLREQYF.

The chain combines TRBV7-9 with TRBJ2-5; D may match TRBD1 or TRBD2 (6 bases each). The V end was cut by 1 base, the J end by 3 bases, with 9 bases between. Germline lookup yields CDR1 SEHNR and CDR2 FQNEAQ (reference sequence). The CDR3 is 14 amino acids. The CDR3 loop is CASSLEGGKETQYF. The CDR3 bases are TGTGCCAGCAGCTTAGAAGGGGGGAAAGAGACCCAGTACTTC.

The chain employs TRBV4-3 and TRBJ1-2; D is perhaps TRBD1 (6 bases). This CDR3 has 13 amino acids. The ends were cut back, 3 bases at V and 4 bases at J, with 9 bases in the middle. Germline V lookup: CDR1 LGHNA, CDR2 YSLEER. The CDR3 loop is CASSQDSFYGYTF. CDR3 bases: TGCGCCAGCAGCCAGGACAGCTTCTATGGCTACACCTTC.

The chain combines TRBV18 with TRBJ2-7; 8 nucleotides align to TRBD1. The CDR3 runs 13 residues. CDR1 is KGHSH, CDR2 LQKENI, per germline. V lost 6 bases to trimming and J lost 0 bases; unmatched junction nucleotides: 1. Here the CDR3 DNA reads TGTGCCAGCTCGGGACAGGACTCCTACGAGCAGTACTTC. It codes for CASSGQDSYEQYF. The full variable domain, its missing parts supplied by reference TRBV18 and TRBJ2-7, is NAGVMQNPRHLVRRRGQEARLRCSPMKGHSHVYWYRQLPEEGLKFMVYLQKENIIDESGMPKERFSAEFPKEGPSILRIQQVVRGDSAAYFCASSGQDSYEQYFGPGTRLTVT.

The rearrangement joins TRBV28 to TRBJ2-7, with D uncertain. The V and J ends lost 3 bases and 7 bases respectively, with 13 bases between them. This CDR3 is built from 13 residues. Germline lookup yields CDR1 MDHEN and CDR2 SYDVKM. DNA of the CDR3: TGTGCCAGCAGTTTCCCACTAAAGGAAGAGCAGTACTTC. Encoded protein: CASSFPLKEEQYF.

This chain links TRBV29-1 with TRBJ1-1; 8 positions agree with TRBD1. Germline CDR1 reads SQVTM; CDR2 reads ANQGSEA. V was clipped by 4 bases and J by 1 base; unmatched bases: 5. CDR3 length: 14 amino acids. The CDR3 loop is CSVGPDRENTEAFF. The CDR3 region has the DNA TGCAGCGTTGGGCCGGACAGGGAGAACACTGAAGCTTTCTTT.

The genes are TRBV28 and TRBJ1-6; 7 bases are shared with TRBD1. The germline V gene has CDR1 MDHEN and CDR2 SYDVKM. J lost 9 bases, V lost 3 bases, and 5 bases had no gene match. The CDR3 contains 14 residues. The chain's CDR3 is CASSFLSGGSPLHF. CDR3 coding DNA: TGTGCCAGCAGTTTTCTTTCAGGGGGTTCACCCCTCCACTTT.